The 17 T cell receptor beta chains below come from one sample, sequenced in a study of T cell repertoires in cytomegalovirus infection. TCRdb itself ran the reads through MiXCR, one entry per CDR3 protein. The profile shows under 600,000 distinct CDR3 sequences, approximately 16% of them singletons. Sequencing input: CD8+ T cells from PBMCs. The receptor source for this set is a human donor in good health (CMV status not recorded). Some clones in this sample may be carry-over from other donors' samples.

The rearrangement uses TRBV19 and TRBJ1-5; D is possibly TRBD1 (5 bases). V shed 2 bases and J shed 3 bases, with 11 bases lying between them. This CDR3 has 15 amino acids. Germline V gives CDR1 LNHDA, CDR2 SQIVND (reference sequence). The CDR3 here is CASSIPPGDNQPQHF. In DNA, the CDR3 is TGTGCCAGTAGTATACCTCCGGGGGACAATCAGCCCCAGCATTTT.

This clonotype was detected a few times. The V call is TRBV15, the J call TRBJ2-1; 13 positions match TRBD2. CDR3 length equals 15 residues. Germline V gene sequence: CDR1 LNHNV, CDR2 YYDKDF (reference sequence). Trimming at V came to 0 bases and at J to 11 bases, leaving 4 bases not matched to a gene. The CDR3 bases are TGTGCCACCAGCAGAGACAGACTAGCGGGGGGTCAGCAGTTCTTC. This translates into CATSRDRLAGGQQFF.

This clonotype was recorded at least ten times. This chain joins TRBV12-3 or TRBV12-4 and TRBJ1-2; D is ambiguous. This CDR3 spans 13 amino acids. Trimming stripped 2 bases from V and 7 bases from J, with 11 bases between. CDR3 sequence reads: CASSLSVGVGYTF. The CDR3 DNA is TGTGCCAGCAGTTTAAGCGTCGGGGTTGGCTACACCTTC.

The chain combines TRBV27 with TRBJ2-5; D not resolved. Germline CDR1 MNHEY, CDR2 SMNVEV (reference sequence). The CDR3 runs 16 residues. Trimming took off 1 base at V and 1 base at J, with 13 bases between the two ends. Here the CDR3 reads CASSLLLGRFQETQYF. For the CDR3, the DNA is TGTGCCAGCAGTTTATTGCTCGGACGGTTCCAAGAGACCCAGTACTTC.

A note on this clonotype: In this CDR3 the conserved last residue, phenylalanine or tryptophan, is missing, so a read error is likely. V usage is TRBV20-1 and J usage is TRBJ2-7; TRBD2 is a possible D gene (5 bases). Deletions cut 6 bases from V and 4 bases from J, with 25 bases between. The CDR3 loop spans 16 amino acids. CDR1 is DFQATT, CDR2 SNEGSKA, per germline (reference sequence). The CDR3 coding sequence is TGCAGTGCCGGAGCGAAAGTGAGGGAGCGAAGATACGAGCAGTACTTA. It specifies CSAGAKVRERRYEQYL.

V usage is TRBV27 and J usage is TRBJ2-1; D perhaps matches TRBD2 (5 bases). This CDR3 contains 14 residues. V lost 9 bases to trimming and J lost 4 bases, with 16 bases between them. Germline V gives CDR1 MNHEY, CDR2 SMNVEV (reference sequence). The CDR3 DNA reads as TGTGCCAGTCACAAGGAGCGGACGTACAATGAGCAGTTCTTC. It is translated as CASHKERTYNEQFF.

This clonotype was detected only a few times. In DNA form, the CDR3 reads TGTGCCAGTAGTATCCGGGACAGCTCGAACACTGAAGCTTTCTTT. Translating gives CASSIRDSSNTEAFF. V is TRBV19 and J is TRBJ1-1; 7 bases line up with TRBD1. The CDR3 runs to 15 residues. Germline loops: CDR1 LNHDA, CDR2 SQIVND (reference sequence). V trimming: 3 bases; J trimming: 1 base; junction bases outside the gene matches: 5.

This clonotype was recorded at least ten times. V is TRBV19 and J is TRBJ2-7; perhaps D is TRBD1 or TRBD2 (6 bases each). Trimming pared 5 bases from V and 6 bases from J, leaving 17 bases between. In germline, CDR1 is LNHDA, CDR2 SQIVND (reference sequence). This CDR3 is built from 14 residues. The CDR3 DNA reads TGTGCCAGTAGTTACCCGGAGGGGGAAGGCGAGCAGTACTTC. This gives the protein CASSYPEGEGEQYF.

A remark on this clonotype: Given a much more abundant clone one base away, this may be a read error. The chain uses TRBV27 and TRBJ1-2; the D is unclear. Germline assignment: CDR1 MNHEY and CDR2 SMNVEV (reference sequence). The CDR3 is 13 residues long. CDR3 nucleotides: TGTGCCGGCAGTTTGAGTTCGGTCGGTGGCTACACCTTC. Translated, it gives CAGSLSSVGGYTF.

A word on this clonotype: Lacking the conserved final phenylalanine or tryptophan, this CDR3 likely reflects a read error. The V call is TRBV7-4, the J call TRBJ1-3; D remains ambiguous. The length of the CDR3 is 15 residues. Trimming removed 5 bases at V and 3 bases at J, with 14 bases between. From germline, CDR1 is SGHVT and CDR2 SQSDAQ. The CDR3 nucleotides read TGTGCCAGCAGCACTGACGGGAACTATGGAAACACCATATATTTA. Translation: CASSTDGNYGNTIYL.

Ten or more counts support this clonotype. An end of the junction differs from the germline gene, which may be a read error. The rearrangement joins TRBV7-7 to TRBJ2-3; a weak D match, TRBD1 (5 bases). There are 13 residues in the CDR3. Germline V lookup: CDR1 SSHAT, CDR2 FNYEAQ (reference sequence). CDR3 DNA sequence: TGTGCTAGCAGCTCGTCCCAGGGAGATACGCAGTATTTT. Its translation is CASSSSQGDTQYF.

This clonotype showed up just a few times. The V and J genes are TRBV27 and TRBJ2-1; D unresolved. The CDR3 totals 12 residues. CDR1 is MNHEY and CDR2 is SMNVEV in the germline V gene (reference sequence). V was pared by 3 bases and J by 8 bases, with 8 bases between. This CDR3 is CASSFNSDEQFF. The CDR3 coding sequence is TGTGCCAGCAGTTTTAATTCCGATGAGCAGTTCTTC.

This clonotype was counted ten times or more. The chain recombines TRBV27 with TRBJ2-1, with TRBD1 matching over 7 bases. The J segment lost 9 bases and the V segment lost 5 bases, leaving 7 bases of the junction unmatched. Germline CDR1 and CDR2: MNHEY and SMNVEV (reference sequence). The CDR3 length is 13 residues. CDR3 amino acids: CASSGGQAREQFF. The CDR3 DNA is TGTGCCAGCAGTGGAGGACAGGCACGTGAGCAGTTCTTC.

This clonotype occurred many times. For the CDR3, the DNA is TGTGCCAGCAGCCCAGTCGGGCAGGGAATCGCGAATGAGCAGTTCTTC. Amino acids: CASSPVGQGIANEQFF. V gene TRBV7-6 combines with J gene TRBJ2-1; D possibly corresponds to TRBD1 (5 bases). The germline V gene has CDR1 SGHVS and CDR2 FNYEAQ. Deletions cut 5 bases from V and 7 bases from J, with 21 bases between. The length of the CDR3 is 16 residues.

This clonotype was found many times. CDR3 in DNA: TGTGCCAGCAGCGCCGGGACTAGCGGGGGATCCACAGATACGCAGTATTTT. Amino acids: CASSAGTSGGSTDTQYF. This rearrangement joins TRBV7-6 to TRBJ2-3; 14 bases fit TRBD2. The CDR3 length is 17 residues. The V gene end was trimmed by 5 bases and the J gene end by 2 bases; junction bases not matched to a gene: 6. Germline V gene data show CDR1 as SGHVS and CDR2 as FNYEAQ.

With respect to this clonotype: As the CDR3 is not closed by the conserved phenylalanine or tryptophan, this likely results from a read error. The rearrangement links TRBV11-2 to TRBJ2-7; D might be TRBD1 (6 bases). Trimming removed 4 bases from V and 3 bases from J, with 10 bases in between. The CDR3 sequence is 13 residues long. The germline V gene has CDR1 SGHAT and CDR2 FQNNGV. The CDR3 bases are TGTGCCAGCAGCTCGGGACAAGTCTACGAGCAGTACTTA. Protein product: CASSSGQVYEQYL.

The V gene is TRBV4-2, the J gene TRBJ1-1; weak D call: TRBD1 (5 bases). V shed 3 bases and J shed 0 bases, with 11 bases lying between them. Germline CDR1 is LGHNA and CDR2 is YNFKEQ. This CDR3 region has 15 residues. The CDR3 here is CASSHQTAMNTEAFF. As DNA, the CDR3 is TGTGCCAGCAGCCACCAGACAGCGATGAACACTGAAGCTTTCTTT.